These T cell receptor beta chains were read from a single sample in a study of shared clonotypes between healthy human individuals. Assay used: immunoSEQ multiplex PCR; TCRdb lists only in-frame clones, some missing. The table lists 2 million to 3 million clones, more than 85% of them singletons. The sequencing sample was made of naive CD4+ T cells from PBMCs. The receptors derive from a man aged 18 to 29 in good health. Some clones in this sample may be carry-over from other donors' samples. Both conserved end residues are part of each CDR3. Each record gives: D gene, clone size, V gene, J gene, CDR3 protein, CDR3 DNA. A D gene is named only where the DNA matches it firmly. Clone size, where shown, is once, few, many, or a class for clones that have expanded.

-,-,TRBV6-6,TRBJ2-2,CASSYSIDTGELFF,TGTGCCAGCAGTTACTCGATAGACACCGGGGAGCTGTTTTTT
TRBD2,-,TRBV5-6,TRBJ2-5,CASSLGSGRPVETQYF,TGTGCCAGCAGCTTGGGTAGCGGGAGACCCGTCGAGACCCAGTACTTC
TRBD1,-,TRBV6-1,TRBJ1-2,CASSEARGQGARGYTF,TGTGCCAGCAGTGAAGCGCGTGGACAGGGGGCTCGTGGCTACACCTTC
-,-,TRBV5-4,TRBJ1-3,CASSYGFGAIYF,TGTGCCAGCAGCTACGGGTTCGGGGCCATATATTTT
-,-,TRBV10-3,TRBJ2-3,CAISDRNRAEDTQYF,TGTGCCATCAGTGATAGGAACCGGGCGGAGGATACGCAGTATTTT
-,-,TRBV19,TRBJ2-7,CASSIRVGSYEQYF,TGTGCCAGTAGTATCAGGGTGGGCTCCTACGAGCAGTACTTC
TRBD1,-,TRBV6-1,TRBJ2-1,CASSDGGQASMSRFF,TGTGCCAGCAGTGACGGCGGACAGGCATCAATGAGTCGGTTCTTC
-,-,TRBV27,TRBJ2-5,CASSSRGWETQYF,TGTGCCAGCAGTTCGAGGGGCTGGGAGACCCAGTACTTC
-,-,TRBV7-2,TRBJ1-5,CASSLQTGNQPQHF,TGTGCCAGCAGCCTACAGACAGGCAATCAGCCCCAGCATTTT
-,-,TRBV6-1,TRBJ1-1,CASSAGIGTEAFF,TGTGCCAGCAGTGCCGGGATAGGCACTGAAGCTTTCTTT
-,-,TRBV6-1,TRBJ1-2,CASSVDSNYGYTF,TGTGCCAGCAGTGTCGACAGTAACTATGGCTACACCTTC
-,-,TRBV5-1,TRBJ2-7,CASSPLLALSSYEQYF,TGCGCCAGCAGCCCCCTATTGGCCCTGAGCTCCTACGAGCAGTACTTC
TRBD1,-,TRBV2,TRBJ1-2,CASSYTPGQGAVGTF,TGTGCCAGCAGTTACACTCCGGGACAGGGGGCCGTGGGCACCTTC
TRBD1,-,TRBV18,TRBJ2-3,CASSPLGTGTDTQYF,TGTGCCAGCTCACCATTAGGGACAGGGACAGATACGCAGTATTTT
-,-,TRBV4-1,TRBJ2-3,CASSQGLWDTDTQYF,TGCGCCAGCAGCCAAGGGTTATGGGACACAGATACGCAGTATTTT
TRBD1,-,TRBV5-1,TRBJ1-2,CASSLAGTGYGYTF,TGCGCCAGCAGCTTGGCCGGGACAGGGTATGGCTACACCTTC
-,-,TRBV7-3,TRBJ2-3,CASSLTVRRTDTQYF,TGTGCCAGCAGCTTAACGGTGAGGCGCACAGATACGCAGTATTTT
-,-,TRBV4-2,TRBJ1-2,CASSQDLGRTNSDYTF,TGTGCCAGCAGCCAAGATCTTGGCAGGACTAACTCCGACTACACCTTC
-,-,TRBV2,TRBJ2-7,CARTGGGGSSYEQYF,TGTGCCAGGACCGGGGGAGGGGGGTCGTCCTACGAGCAGTACTTC
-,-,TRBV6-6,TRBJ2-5,CASRFQRETQYF,TGTGCCAGCAGGTTTCAAAGGGAGACCCAGTACTTC
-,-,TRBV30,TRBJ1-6,CAWSPGGGGSPLHF,TGTGCCTGGAGCCCGGGGGGAGGCGGTTCACCCCTCCACTTT
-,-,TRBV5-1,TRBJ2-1,CASSLESSLSSNEQFF,TGCGCCAGCAGCTTGGAATCCAGTTTGTCGTCCAATGAGCAGTTCTTC
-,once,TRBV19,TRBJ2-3,CASSIVLRGLDTQYF,TGTGCCAGTAGTATAGTTCTCCGGGGTCTGGATACGCAGTATTTT
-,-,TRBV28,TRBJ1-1,CASSPRGAWDTEAFF,TGTGCCAGCAGTCCCCGGGGCGCATGGGACACTGAAGCTTTCTTT
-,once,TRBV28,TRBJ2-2,CASSPPLDRNTGELFF,TGTGCCAGCAGTCCCCCCTTAGACAGGAACACCGGGGAGCTGTTTTTT
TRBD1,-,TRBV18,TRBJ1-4,CASSLGTAEKLFF,TGTGCCAGCTCACTAGGGACAGCGGAAAAACTGTTTTTT
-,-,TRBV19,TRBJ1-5,CASSGGGLGNQPQHF,TGTGCCAGTAGTGGGGGGGGTCTGGGCAATCAGCCCCAGCATTTT
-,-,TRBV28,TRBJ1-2,CASTQPGSAEGYTF,TGTGCCAGCACCCAACCGGGGTCGGCGGAAGGCTACACCTTC